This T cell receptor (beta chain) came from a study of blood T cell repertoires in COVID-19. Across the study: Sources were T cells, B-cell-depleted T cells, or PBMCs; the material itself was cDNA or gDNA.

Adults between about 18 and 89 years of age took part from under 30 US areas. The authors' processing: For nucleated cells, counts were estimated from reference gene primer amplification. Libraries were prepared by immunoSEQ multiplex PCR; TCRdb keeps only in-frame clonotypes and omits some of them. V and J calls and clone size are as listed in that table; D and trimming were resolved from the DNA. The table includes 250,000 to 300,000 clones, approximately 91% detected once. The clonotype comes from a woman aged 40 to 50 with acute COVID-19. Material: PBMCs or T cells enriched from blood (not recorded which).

Written as DNA, the CDR3 is TGTGCCAGCAGTTTACGCGACTACAATGAGCAGTTCTTC. It encodes CASSLRDYNEQFF. The chain recombines TRBV27 with TRBJ2-1, with D unclear. This CDR3 spans 13 amino acids. The germline CDR1 and CDR2 sequences are MNHEY and SMNVEV (reference sequence). Trimming left V 2 bases short and J 3 bases short, with 5 bases between.